This T cell receptor beta chain stems from a study of beta chain features in type 1 diabetes (dated by TCRdb to 2017 to 2018). At the level of the whole study: Mean age, gender distribution, total cell number and subset yield did not differ between patients and healthy donors. A total of approximately 100 million sorted cells were examined across all samples, and the number of cells per subset was strongly correlated with RNA yield. Regulatory and stem cell-like memory subsets were isolated from only 8 patients and about eight healthy donors, whereas naive and central memory subsets came from all 28 donors. The study compared the TCRB repertoires of sorted circulating CD4+ T cell subsets in recently diagnosed type 1 diabetes patients with those in matched healthy donors.

In its sample, this clone was seen a few times. Its binding antigen is unknown. The record has no base qualities; no much larger clone is one base away. Each donor gave one peripheral blood draw, averaging approximately 0.12 L, which was collected into heparinised tubes. Using a panel that included CD45RO, CCR7, CD25, CD127, CD95 and CD27, naive, central memory, regulatory and stem cell-like memory CD4+ T cells were sorted on a BD FACSAria II. All sorted populations exceeded 95% purity. PBMCs were isolated immediately by Lymphoprep density gradient centrifugation and stained directly without culture. Samples were stained and sorted in pairs, with one healthy donor and one patient per experiment, so that batch effects were minimized. Summary of the overall study and its limitations: In all four CD4+ subsets, TCRB CDR3 length was moderately but significantly shorter in type 1 diabetes patients. Because the HLA sub-analyses included only small numbers of individuals, any influence of HLA type on TCRB rearrangement was left unresolved. Naive, central memory and regulatory TCRB repertoires appeared to be more similar among patients than among healthy donors. Because cDNA was sequenced instead of genomic DNA, highly expressing activated cells could be over-represented, though the groups showed no difference in activation or CD3 levels. Shorter templates might have been favored by PCR, but patient and control samples were amplified and corrected together, so both groups would have been affected equally by any skew. Patients with type 1 diabetes made fewer insertions and deleted more nucleotides at VDJ recombination sites, implying thymic rearrangement abnormalities.

The CDR3 holds 13 amino acids from the cysteine to the phenylalanine. Left in the record is the CDR3 DNA by itself, 39 bases read in frame from the first base. V drops 1 base and J drops 9 bases, leaving 11 bases in between. According to the germline V gene (reference sequence), CDR1 reads SGHNT and CDR2 reads YYREEE. The High Capacity cDNA Reverse Transcription Kit was used to reverse transcribe all of the isolated RNA, meaning that expressed TCRB transcripts were what got sequenced. Naive, central memory and regulatory T cell samples underwent deep immunoSEQ sequencing, averaging about 3.57 million total reads per sample. Sorted cells were lysed in RLT buffer and RNA was extracted with DNase-treated RNeasy Micro or Mini kits, depending on cell number. Each cell subset was processed separately to prevent cross-contamination, with patient and healthy donor samples processed together. TCRB sequences were amplified from cDNA with the immunoSEQ multiplex PCR, producing 87-bp fragments spanning the CDR3 region. Amplicons were sequenced on the Illumina HiSeq platform. The study's own analysis went as follows. Synthetic template baselines were used to correct PCR bias computationally, reads within Hamming distance 2 were collapsed together, and singletons that could not be merged were discarded. Reads were aligned against IMGT so that V, D and J genes, CDR3 length and insertions or deletions at six rearrangement sites could be assigned. Within each subset, clonotype counts were normalized to the number of sorted cells before true diversity and Gini coefficients were calculated with the tcR R package. The overlap coefficient, calculated on TCRB nucleotide sequences, was used to measure repertoire sharing. As a proxy for the pre-selection repertoire, out-of-frame TCRB sequences from naive cells were analyzed. Imported from immuneACCESS, the table was reduced by TCRdb to in-frame sequences with V and J called. These copies leave out some clones; in studies compared against another copy, an unresolved V gene accounts for under half, and the cause of the remainder is not known. The V and J calls and clone size were taken over from that table, and D and trimming were inferred from the DNA. The sample records approximately 400,000 clones, more than 13% of which are singletons. The top ten clones comprise approximately 0.02% of the sample.

This clonotype was sampled from a woman aged 18-29 years in good health. The material sequenced was naive CD4+ T cells from blood. This specimen's cell subset or site label, interpreted: true naive CD4+ T cells. The sequence is built from TRBV5-4 and TRBJ2-4; TRBD2 is a possible D gene, resting on 6 matching bases. The DNA sequence is given as TGTGCCAGCAGCTTGAACGGGGGAGGCATTCAGTACTTC. Translated, this gives CASSLNGGGIQYF.